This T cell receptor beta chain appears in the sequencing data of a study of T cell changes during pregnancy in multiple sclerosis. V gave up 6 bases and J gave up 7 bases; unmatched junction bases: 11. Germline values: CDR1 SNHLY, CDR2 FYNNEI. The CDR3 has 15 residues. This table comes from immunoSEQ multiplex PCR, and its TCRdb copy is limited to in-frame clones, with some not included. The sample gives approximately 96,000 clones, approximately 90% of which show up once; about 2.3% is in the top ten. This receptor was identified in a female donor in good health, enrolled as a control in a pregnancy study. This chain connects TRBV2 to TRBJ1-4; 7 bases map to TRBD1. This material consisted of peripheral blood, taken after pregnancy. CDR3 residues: CASSVHRGLSEKLFF. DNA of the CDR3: TGTGCCAGCAGCGTACACAGGGGTTTGAGTGAAAAACTGTTTTTT.